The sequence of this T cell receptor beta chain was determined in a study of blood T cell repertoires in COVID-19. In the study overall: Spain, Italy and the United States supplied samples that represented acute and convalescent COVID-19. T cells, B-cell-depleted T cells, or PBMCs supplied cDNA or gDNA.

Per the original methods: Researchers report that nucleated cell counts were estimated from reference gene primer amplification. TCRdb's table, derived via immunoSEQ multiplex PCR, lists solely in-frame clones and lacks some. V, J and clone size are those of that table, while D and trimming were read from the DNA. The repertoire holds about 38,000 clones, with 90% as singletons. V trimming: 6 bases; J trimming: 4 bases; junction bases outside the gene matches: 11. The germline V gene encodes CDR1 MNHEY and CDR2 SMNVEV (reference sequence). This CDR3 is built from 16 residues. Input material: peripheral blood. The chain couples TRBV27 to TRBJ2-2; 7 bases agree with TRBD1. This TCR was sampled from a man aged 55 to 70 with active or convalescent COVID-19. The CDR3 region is CASSRETGRITGELFF. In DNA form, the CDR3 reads TGTGCCAGCAGCCGCGAGACAGGGCGGATCACCGGGGAGCTGTTTTTT.